The entry below describes one T cell receptor beta chain. The V gene lost 2 bases and the J gene lost 0 bases, with 8 bases spanning the gap. The germline CDR1 and CDR2 sequences are MNHEY and SMNVEV (reference sequence). This CDR3 spans 15 amino acids. This sample is part of a study of T cell changes during pregnancy in multiple sclerosis. Libraries were prepared by immunoSEQ multiplex PCR; TCRdb keeps only in-frame clonotypes and omits some of them. The sample comprises roughly 42,000 clones, about 88% of which are singletons, and 1.2% rests with the top ten. Sequencing used CD4+ T cells from peripheral blood mononuclear cells, obtained in the second trimester of pregnancy. The gene calls are TRBV27 and TRBJ2-1; D possibly corresponds to TRBD2 (5 bases). This receptor was obtained from a female donor with multiple sclerosis, enrolled in a pregnancy study. CDR3 amino acids: CASSLAGASYNEQFF. CDR3 nucleotides: TGTGCCAGCAGTTTAGCGGGCGCCTCCTACAATGAGCAGTTCTTC.